This T cell receptor (beta chain) comes out of a study of monozygotic twins with inflammatory bowel disease. Findings and limits, study-wide: Similarity of repertoires did not differ between concordant and discordant twins, possibly from limited power.

A word on this clonotype: Its specificity is not known.

Germline V gene sequence: CDR1 DFQATT, CDR2 SNEGSKA (reference sequence). The CDR3 contains 14 residues. TCRdb re-called the 5' RACE reads, yielding one record per CDR3 amino acid sequence without DNA. Its clone listing holds approximately 330,000 distinct CDR3 sequences. The chain joins TRBV20-1 to TRBJ2-7. The sequencing sample was made of blood. The sequence was obtained from a human donor with ulcerative colitis or Crohn's disease, or a healthy co-twin of an affected twin (not recorded which). This chain's CDR3 is CSARGTHGDYEQYF.